This T cell receptor beta chain appears in the sequencing data of a study of post-analysis software for immune sequencing data (dated by TCRdb to the mid-2010s). Study-wide context: Relapsing-remitting, secondary progressive and progressive-relapsing multiple sclerosis were recorded as disease courses, and subtype annotation was lacking for some patients. The multiple sclerosis patient repertoires were compared with under 13 previously published healthy control repertoires from donors aged about 6 to 26 years. A subset of samples was prepared in parallel using single-end sample barcoding, then pooled and co-amplified after Illumina adapter ligation.

The study at large found these results: Direct clustering with F measure revealed strong co-clustering of samples prepared in the same batch, which led to a batch-effect correction. The multiple sclerosis patient group was slightly younger than the control group. Significantly lower normalized Chao1 diversity was found in multiple sclerosis patients than in controls, suggesting substantial peripheral T-cell clonal expansion. Roughly 5 TRBV segments, including TRBV5-6, TRBV5-1 and TRBV20-1, were significantly more frequent in patients than controls.

The method behind the library was PCR. These reads were obtained on an Illumina HiSeq 2500. To reduce PCR and sequencing biases, unique molecular identifiers were built into the TCR beta cDNA libraries. Some 500,000 cDNA molecules were obtained for every 1 to 10 million input T cells, so each molecule roughly corresponded to one T cell. Patient libraries were prepared and sequenced with the same protocol used for the earlier healthy control dataset. Samples belonging to the same batch were prepared together, multiplexed and sequenced on a shared HiSeq lane. The study's own analysis went as follows. Raw barcoded reads were processed with MIGEC, and single-read molecular identifier groups were discarded before consensus assembly and CDR3 extraction. Clonotype tables were post-analysed with VDJtools, normalizing diversity by down-sampling all datasets to the smallest sample size. Repertoire overlap clustering matched CDR3 amino acid but not nucleotide sequences to correct batch-related cross-sample contamination. TCRdb redid the processing of the public reads, applying fastp at Q25 and MiXCR, and retained in-frame beta chains. Rows matching on CDR3 protein sequence are summarized as one entry with the most common DNA and genes. The V and J calls and clone size are TCRdb's, not the authors'. The sample table records 400,000 to 500,000 distinct CDR3 sequences; more than 30% of these occur just once. The top ten hold less than 10% of the sample.

As to this clonotype: The antigen it recognizes is unknown. Per-base quality was not reported, and no clone a single base away is much larger than it.

CDR1 and CDR2, looked up from the germline V gene (reference sequence), are PRHDT and FYEKMQ. The CDR3 runs 16 residues from the cysteine to the phenylalanine. CDR3 DNA is the only sequence kept; it has 48 bases, read in frame from the first base. Trimming costs V 0 bases and J 4 bases, and their ends lie 15 bases apart. To demonstrate the VDJtools post-analysis software, the study profiled TCR beta repertoires from the peripheral blood of 10 to 15 young patients with multiple sclerosis. The multiple sclerosis patients were children and adolescents ranging in age from 6 to 15 years. The V and J genes are TRBV13 and TRBJ1-2; TRBD1 is perhaps the D gene, given 6 matching bases. The sequence came from a girl aged 2 to 10 with multiple sclerosis. Sequenced: blood. The sequenced DNA: TGTGCCAGCAGCTTAGGTATCAGGGGCAGGTGCTATGGCTACACCTTC. It translates as CASSLGIRGRCYGYTF.